Here is one TCR beta chain with its context. Its antigen is currently unknown. Produced via immunoSEQ multiplex PCR; TCRdb's table is partial and in-frame only. The sample consists of 75,000 to 100,000 clones, more than 65% of them appearing once. Germline CDR1 SGHTA, CDR2 FQGNSA. Trimming removed 8 bases from V and 4 bases from J, with 12 bases in between. CDR3 length: 12 residues. These data originate in a study of Ad26.COV2.S vaccination and SARS-CoV-2 variants. Study-wide points: With respect to non-spike TCR breadth, vaccine and placebo recipients were similar. The analyses of TCR breadth and depth may have understated the size of total T cell responses. Participants in the vaccine arm had higher spike-specific TCR breadth; placebo recipients had lower.

The clonotype comes from a human donor who had recovered from COVID-19. Sequences were derived from peripheral blood, sampled after recovery from COVID-19. The J gene is TRBJ2-7, the V gene TRBV7-2; D is possibly TRBD2 (5 bases). The CDR3 loop is CASAAEAYEQYF. The CDR3 nucleotides read TGTGCCAGCGCTGCGGAGGCTTACGAGCAGTACTTC.